Listed below are T cell receptor beta chains from one sample, sequenced in a study of blood T cell repertoires in COVID-19. Generated by immunoSEQ multiplex PCR, the TCRdb table keeps only in-frame clones and is missing some. This sample carries under 200,000 clones, 70% to 80% of them seen once, and the ten largest clones take around a fifth. The sequenced sample consisted of PBMCs or T cells enriched from blood (not recorded which). These receptors were taken from a woman in her seventies in a cohort exposed to, infected with or recovered from COVID-19 (not recorded which). The CDR3 runs from the conserved cysteine through the conserved F or W. Each record gives: CDR3 protein, CDR3 DNA, V gene, D gene, J gene, clone size. The D gene is left open where the match is weak. Expanded clones are given a class, and other clones once, few, many or no size at all.

cdr3_aa: CASSLAAGSGELFF
cdr3_nt: TGTGCCAGCAGCTTAGCTGCGGGGTCCGGGGAGCTGTTTTTT
v_call: TRBV7-9
d_call: -
j_call: TRBJ2-2
clone_size: -

cdr3_aa: CASSTAGGHTDTQYF
cdr3_nt: TGTGCCAGTTCGACAGCGGGAGGGCACACAGATACGCAGTATTTT
v_call: TRBV19
d_call: TRBD2
j_call: TRBJ2-3
clone_size: few

cdr3_aa: CASISQGNEQFF
cdr3_nt: TGTGCCAGCATCAGCCAGGGCAATGAGCAGTTCTTC
v_call: TRBV6-5
d_call: -
j_call: TRBJ2-1
clone_size: -

cdr3_aa: CASSAGTGVNQPQHF
cdr3_nt: TGTGCCAGCAGCGCAGGGACAGGTGTCAATCAGCCCCAGCATTTT
v_call: TRBV7-9
d_call: TRBD1
j_call: TRBJ1-5
clone_size: -

cdr3_aa: CASSTTGGNQPQHF
cdr3_nt: TGTGCCAGCAGCACGACAGGGGGCAATCAGCCCCAGCATTTT
v_call: TRBV5-5
d_call: TRBD1
j_call: TRBJ1-5
clone_size: -

cdr3_aa: CASSTTGRSREQYF
cdr3_nt: TGTGCCAGCAGCACAACAGGCAGGTCACGCGAGCAGTACTTC
v_call: TRBV21-1
d_call: -
j_call: TRBJ2-7
clone_size: -

cdr3_aa: CASSLEGRQPQHF
cdr3_nt: TGTGCCAGCAGTTTAGAGGGTCGTCAGCCCCAGCATTTT
v_call: TRBV28
d_call: -
j_call: TRBJ1-5
clone_size: few

cdr3_aa: CASSLGYSGSNYGYTF
cdr3_nt: TGCGCCAGCAGCTTGGGGTACAGCGGTTCTAACTATGGCTACACCTTC
v_call: TRBV5-1
d_call: -
j_call: TRBJ1-2
clone_size: -

cdr3_aa: CASTPADTQYF
cdr3_nt: TGTGCCAGCACCCCGGCAGATACGCAGTATTTT
v_call: TRBV2
d_call: -
j_call: TRBJ2-3
clone_size: -

cdr3_aa: CASSLVGQGAWGEQYF
cdr3_nt: TGTGCCAGCAGCTTGGTAGGACAGGGCGCCTGGGGCGAGCAGTACTTC
v_call: TRBV5-4
d_call: TRBD1
j_call: TRBJ2-7
clone_size: once

cdr3_aa: CASSLGGTIDNEQFF
cdr3_nt: TGTGCCAGCAGTTTAGGGGGGACTATCGACAATGAGCAGTTCTTC
v_call: TRBV28
d_call: TRBD2
j_call: TRBJ2-1
clone_size: -

cdr3_aa: CASSLDRGLNTIYF
cdr3_nt: TGTGCCAGCAGTTTAGACAGGGGGCTAAACACCATATATTTT
v_call: TRBV28
d_call: TRBD1
j_call: TRBJ1-3
clone_size: -

cdr3_aa: CASSYSRGEGYGYTF
cdr3_nt: TGTGCCAGCAGTTACTCTCGGGGGGAAGGCTATGGCTACACCTTC
v_call: TRBV6-5
d_call: -
j_call: TRBJ1-2
clone_size: -

cdr3_aa: CATHLGGEMRQYF
cdr3_nt: TGTGCCACTCACCTGGGGGGGGAAATGCGGCAGTACTTC
v_call: TRBV10-3
d_call: TRBD2
j_call: TRBJ2-7
clone_size: -

cdr3_aa: CASSGTWGTEAFF
cdr3_nt: TGTGCCAGTTCCGGGACTTGGGGCACTGAAGCTTTCTTT
v_call: TRBV19
d_call: -
j_call: TRBJ1-1
clone_size: -

cdr3_aa: CASSQEYTNGGDTQYF
cdr3_nt: TGCGCCAGCAGCCAAGAATACACAAACGGGGGAGATACGCAGTATTTT
v_call: TRBV4-3
d_call: -
j_call: TRBJ2-3
clone_size: -

cdr3_aa: CASSLSGQGVRTDTQYF
cdr3_nt: TGTGCCAGCAGTTTATCAGGCCAGGGGGTCCGCACAGATACGCAGTATTTT
v_call: TRBV27
d_call: TRBD1
j_call: TRBJ2-3
clone_size: -

cdr3_aa: CAVSWEGNTIYF
cdr3_nt: TGTGCCGTCTCCTGGGAGGGAAACACCATATATTTT
v_call: TRBV7-9
d_call: -
j_call: TRBJ1-3
clone_size: -

cdr3_aa: CATSRGGTGGYEQYF
cdr3_nt: TGTGCCACCAGCAGAGGGGGGACAGGGGGCTACGAGCAGTACTTC
v_call: TRBV15
d_call: TRBD1
j_call: TRBJ2-7
clone_size: -

cdr3_aa: CASSDDSGNEQFF
cdr3_nt: TGTGCCAGCAGTGATGATTCGGGGAATGAGCAGTTCTTC
v_call: TRBV25-1
d_call: -
j_call: TRBJ2-1
clone_size: -

cdr3_aa: CASSFPKRDSYEQYF
cdr3_nt: TGTGCCAGCAGTTTTCCCAAGCGGGACTCCTACGAGCAGTACTTC
v_call: TRBV28
d_call: TRBD2
j_call: TRBJ2-7
clone_size: -

cdr3_aa: CASSLGQPNQPQHF
cdr3_nt: TGTGCCAGCAGCCTAGGACAGCCCAATCAGCCCCAGCATTTT
v_call: TRBV28
d_call: -
j_call: TRBJ1-5
clone_size: -

cdr3_aa: CASSHIIQGTGELFF
cdr3_nt: TGCGCCAGCAGCCACATTATACAGGGGACCGGGGAGCTGTTTTTT
v_call: TRBV4-1
d_call: TRBD1
j_call: TRBJ2-2
clone_size: -

cdr3_aa: CASSQVRQRRNQPQHF
cdr3_nt: TGTGCCAGCAGCCAAGTCCGGCAGCGTAGAAATCAGCCCCAGCATTTT
v_call: TRBV14
d_call: -
j_call: TRBJ1-5
clone_size: once

cdr3_aa: CASSQEYSEQFF
cdr3_nt: TGTGCCAGCAGCCAAGAATATAGTGAGCAGTTCTTC
v_call: TRBV3-1/TRBV3-2
d_call: -
j_call: TRBJ2-1
clone_size: -

cdr3_aa: CASSWDFPGETQYF
cdr3_nt: TGTGCCAGCAGCTGGGACTTCCCGGGGGAGACCCAGTACTTC
v_call: TRBV3-1/TRBV3-2
d_call: -
j_call: TRBJ2-5
clone_size: -

cdr3_aa: CASSTQGYSNQPQHF
cdr3_nt: TGTGCCAGTAGTACACAGGGATATAGCAATCAGCCCCAGCATTTT
v_call: TRBV19
d_call: -
j_call: TRBJ1-5
clone_size: -

cdr3_aa: CASSPTGQGAGETQYF
cdr3_nt: TGTGCCAGTAGTCCTACGGGACAGGGGGCGGGTGAGACCCAGTACTTC
v_call: TRBV19
d_call: TRBD1
j_call: TRBJ2-5
clone_size: -

cdr3_aa: CASSFTANSPLHF
cdr3_nt: TGTGCCAGCAGTTTCACAGCAAATTCACCCCTCCACTTT
v_call: TRBV28
d_call: -
j_call: TRBJ1-6
clone_size: -

cdr3_aa: CASSQETSGDIQYF
cdr3_nt: TGTGCCAGCAGCCAAGAGACTAGCGGGGACATTCAGTACTTC
v_call: TRBV3-1/TRBV3-2
d_call: TRBD2
j_call: TRBJ2-4
clone_size: -

cdr3_aa: CASSLVAGDNSPLHF
cdr3_nt: TGTGCCAGCAGCTTAGTAGCGGGGGATAATTCACCCCTCCACTTT
v_call: TRBV7-2
d_call: -
j_call: TRBJ1-6
clone_size: -